This T cell receptor beta chain derives from a study of brain metastases from non-small cell lung cancer. The repertoire was sequenced with immunoSEQ multiplex PCR; TCRdb's copy has only in-frame clones and lacks some. Of about 8,000 clones listed, about 82% are singletons. Germline V lookup: CDR1 SGHNT, CDR2 YYREEE (reference sequence). This CDR3 has 16 residues. V shed 0 bases and J 3 bases; nucleotides not matched to a gene: 7. This sequence joins TRBV5-4 and TRBJ2-5, with 8 nucleotides matching TRBD2. Specimen: primary lung tumor tissue. The clonotype was recovered from a donor aged 40 or over with non-small cell lung cancer. The CDR3 DNA reads TGTGCCAGCAGCTTGGCCGTGGTTAGCGGGGAAGAGACCCAGTACTTC. It specifies CASSLAVVSGEETQYF.